These T cell receptor beta chains were read from a single sample in a study of T cell responses to AZD1222 COVID-19 vaccine. The data were produced by immunoSEQ multiplex PCR, yet TCRdb's version contains in-frame clones alone and is incomplete. Of 91,000 or so clones listed, about 94% are singletons. The starting material was peripheral blood, obtained 28 days after the second AZD1222 dose. These receptors were collected from an adult who received the AZD1222 COVID-19 vaccine. The CDR3 runs from the conserved cysteine through the conserved F or W. A D gene is named only where the DNA matches it firmly. A clone size is listed for some rows: how often the clone was seen (once, few, many), or a class if it is expanded.

clone_size	j_call	v_call	d_call	cdr3_aa	cdr3_nt
-	TRBJ1-1	TRBV6-5	-	CASSFYTEAFF	TGTGCCAGCAGTTTCTACACTGAAGCTTTCTTT
-	TRBJ2-7	TRBV9	TRBD1	CASSPTGGYEQYF	TGTGCCAGCAGCCCGACAGGGGGCTACGAGCAGTACTTC
-	TRBJ2-7	TRBV7-9	-	CASSLDGRGRDYEQYF	TGTGCCAGCAGCTTAGATGGAAGGGGCAGGGACTACGAGCAGTACTTC
-	TRBJ1-6	TRBV19	TRBD1	CASSDRVNSPLHF	TGTGCCAGTAGTGACAGGGTAAATTCACCCCTCCACTTT
-	TRBJ1-2	TRBV25-1	-	CASSLANYGYTF	TGTGCCAGCAGTTTAGCTAACTATGGCTACACCTTC
-	TRBJ1-2	TRBV4-1	-	CASSRTTDLNYGYTF	TGCGCCAGCAGCAGGACAACGGATTTAAACTATGGCTACACCTTC
-	TRBJ1-4	TRBV2	-	CASTRGAGEKLFF	TGTGCCAGCACCCGAGGGGCGGGAGAAAAACTGTTTTTT
-	TRBJ1-6	TRBV5-6	TRBD1	CASSLTGQEVSPLHF	TGTGCCAGCAGTTTAACCGGACAGGAGGTATCACCCCTCCACTTT
-	TRBJ2-1	TRBV9	-	CASSVGERTNEQFF	TGTGCCAGCAGCGTAGGGGAGAGGACCAATGAGCAGTTCTTC
once	TRBJ1-1	TRBV5-1	-	CASSLYGLNTEAFF	TGCGCCAGCAGCTTGTACGGGTTGAACACTGAAGCTTTCTTT
once	TRBJ2-1	TRBV3-1/TRBV3-2	TRBD2	CASSQTQGLAGGTYYNEQFF	TGTGCCAGCAGCCAAACCCAGGGACTAGCGGGGGGAACCTACTACAATGAGCAGTTCTTC
-	TRBJ2-3	TRBV3-1/TRBV3-2	-	CASSQASGLSTDTQYF	TGTGCCAGCAGCCAAGCCTCAGGACTGAGCACAGATACGCAGTATTTT
-	TRBJ1-1	TRBV5-5	-	CASSFFGAEAFF	TGTGCCAGCAGCTTCTTTGGGGCTGAAGCTTTCTTT
-	TRBJ1-6	TRBV18	TRBD1	CASSPTPGTGLSPLHF	TGTGCCAGCTCACCAACTCCCGGGACAGGGTTGTCACCCCTCCACTTT
-	TRBJ1-5	TRBV4-3	TRBD1	CASSQSQGNNQPQHF	TGCGCCAGCAGCCAATCACAGGGGAACAATCAGCCCCAGCATTTT
-	TRBJ1-5	TRBV7-9	-	CASSSDFSNQPQHF	TGTGCCAGCAGCTCGGACTTTAGCAATCAGCCCCAGCATTTT
-	TRBJ1-2	TRBV3-1/TRBV3-2	TRBD1	CASSLQGAGGGYTF	TGTGCCAGCAGCCTGCAGGGGGCCGGGGGGGGCTACACCTTC
-	TRBJ1-5	TRBV10-3	-	CAISPGLYQPQHF	TGTGCCATCAGTCCAGGGTTATATCAGCCCCAGCATTTT
-	TRBJ2-3	TRBV11-2	-	CASSFTDTQYF	TGTGCCAGCAGCTTTACCGATACGCAGTATTTT
-	TRBJ2-2	TRBV9	TRBD2	CASSGTSGGTGELFF	TGTGCCAGCAGCGGGACTAGCGGGGGAACCGGGGAGCTGTTTTTT
-	TRBJ2-2	TRBV11-2	-	CASSLTGTGTGELFF	TGTGCCAGCAGCTTAACAGGGACGGGAACCGGGGAGCTGTTTTTT
-	TRBJ1-6	TRBV7-9	TRBD1	CASSGRDRGNSPLHF	TGTGCCAGCAGCGGACGGGACAGGGGTAATTCACCCCTCCACTTT
-	TRBJ2-7	TRBV7-9	TRBD1	CASSSRDRGYNEQYF	TGTGCCAGCAGCTCCCGGGACAGGGGGTATAACGAGCAGTACTTC
-	TRBJ1-6	TRBV6-5	-	CASSYSWQNNSPLHF	TGTGCCAGCAGTTACTCGTGGCAGAATAATTCACCCCTCCACTTT
-	TRBJ2-2	TRBV30	-	CAWTQNTGELFF	TGTGCCTGGACCCAGAACACCGGGGAGCTGTTTTTT
-	TRBJ2-5	TRBV4-1	-	CASSHPQETQYF	TGCGCCAGCAGCCACCCCCAAGAGACCCAGTACTTC
once	TRBJ2-5	TRBV7-9	-	CASSFEGGETQYF	TGTGCCAGCAGCTTTGAGGGTGGAGAGACCCAGTACTTC
-	TRBJ2-6	TRBV19	-	CASSIVPSGANVLTF	TGTGCCAGTAGTATAGTACCCTCTGGGGCCAACGTCCTGACTTTC
-	TRBJ2-5	TRBV2	-	CASSEAYLQETQYF	TGTGCCAGCAGTGAAGCCTATCTACAAGAGACCCAGTACTTC
-	TRBJ2-7	TRBV5-4	-	CASSRGPYEQYF	TGTGCCAGCAGCCGCGGGCCCTACGAGCAGTACTTC
-	TRBJ1-2	TRBV15	-	CATSRDYRAGGYTF	TGTGCCACCAGCAGAGATTACAGGGCTGGAGGCTACACCTTC
once	TRBJ1-1	TRBV5-8	TRBD1	CASSLAAGGRTEAFF	TGTGCCAGCAGCTTGGCGGCAGGGGGTCGGACTGAAGCTTTCTTT
-	TRBJ1-3	TRBV29-1	TRBD1	CSVRGGAQGNTIYF	TGCAGCGTCAGGGGGGGGGCGCAAGGAAACACCATATATTTT
-	TRBJ1-3	TRBV4-2	TRBD1	CASSQAQGEGNTIYF	TGTGCCAGCAGCCAAGCACAGGGGGAAGGAAACACCATATATTTT
-	TRBJ2-7	TRBV5-1	TRBD2	CASSFAGDRIEQYF	TGCGCCAGCAGCTTCGCGGGGGATCGCATCGAGCAGTACTTC
-	TRBJ2-3	TRBV5-4	-	CASRPTAVADTQYF	TGTGCCAGCAGACCAACGGCCGTCGCAGATACGCAGTATTTT
-	TRBJ2-2	TRBV6-2/TRBV6-3	-	CASSYSNGGVMNTGELFF	TGTGCCAGCAGTTACTCCAACGGGGGAGTCATGAACACCGGGGAGCTGTTTTTT
-	TRBJ2-3	TRBV28	TRBD2	CASSLYGTSGGAFTDTQYF	TGTGCCAGCAGTTTATATGGGACTAGCGGGGGGGCCTTCACAGATACGCAGTATTTT
-	TRBJ2-1	TRBV6-1	-	CASSENMARLIYEQFF	TGTGCCAGCAGTGAAAATATGGCCAGACTAATCTATGAGCAGTTCTTC
-	TRBJ1-2	TRBV4-1	TRBD1	CASSPPFKGANYGYTF	TGCGCCAGCAGCCCTCCGTTCAAGGGGGCAAACTATGGCTACACCTTC
-	TRBJ1-6	TRBV5-4	-	CASSLLGEGSYNSPLHF	TGTGCCAGCAGCTTGTTGGGGGAGGGTTCCTATAATTCACCCCTCCACTTT
medium-sized	TRBJ1-6	TRBV5-5	-	CASSLSWRSPLHF	TGTGCCAGCAGCTTGTCTTGGAGGTCACCCCTCCACTTT